This is a list of T cell receptor beta chains from one sample in a study of blood T cell repertoires in COVID-19. TCRdb's table, derived via immunoSEQ multiplex PCR, lists solely in-frame clones and lacks some. The data hold roughly 100,000 clones, with roughly 82% observed a single time. The specimen was peripheral blood. All receptors come from a human donor in a cohort sampled during active COVID-19. The CDR3 runs from the conserved cysteine through the conserved F or W. A D gene is named only where the DNA matches it firmly.

D: TRBD2
V: TRBV25-1
J: TRBJ2-5
CDR3: CASSEWEGRQETQYF

D: -
V: TRBV9
J: TRBJ1-3
CDR3: CASSRGDGNTIYF

D: -
V: TRBV9
J: TRBJ2-7
CDR3: CASSPGVSYEQYF

D: -
V: TRBV23-1
J: TRBJ1-2
CDR3: CASSQSVRPDYYGYTF

D: -
V: TRBV23-1
J: TRBJ1-5
CDR3: CASRRTGQGNQPQHF

D: -
V: TRBV5-6
J: TRBJ2-1
CDR3: CASSLGGGYNEQFF

D: TRBD2
V: TRBV7-8
J: TRBJ2-1
CDR3: CASSSPSSGGQSYNEQFF

D: -
V: TRBV21-1
J: TRBJ1-2
CDR3: CASSNVGGRASNYGYTF

D: -
V: TRBV7-9
J: TRBJ2-7
CDR3: CASSQAGPSYEQYF

D: -
V: TRBV4-1
J: TRBJ1-4
CDR3: CASSPLGERNEKLFF

D: TRBD1
V: TRBV2
J: TRBJ1-5
CDR3: CASREPTGGAGQPQHF

D: -
V: TRBV19
J: TRBJ1-5
CDR3: CASGRAQPQHF

D: -
V: TRBV19
J: TRBJ1-5
CDR3: CASSIFQGTSNQPQHF

D: TRBD2
V: TRBV5-1
J: TRBJ2-1
CDR3: CASSLGLAGVDEQFF

D: TRBD1
V: TRBV7-2
J: TRBJ2-7
CDR3: CASSPPGGIEQYF

D: -
V: TRBV7-9
J: TRBJ2-4
CDR3: CASELAKNIQYF

D: -
V: TRBV7-6
J: TRBJ2-1
CDR3: CASSGGRRRGPYNEQFF

D: -
V: TRBV9
J: TRBJ2-7
CDR3: CASSVGHPDEQYF